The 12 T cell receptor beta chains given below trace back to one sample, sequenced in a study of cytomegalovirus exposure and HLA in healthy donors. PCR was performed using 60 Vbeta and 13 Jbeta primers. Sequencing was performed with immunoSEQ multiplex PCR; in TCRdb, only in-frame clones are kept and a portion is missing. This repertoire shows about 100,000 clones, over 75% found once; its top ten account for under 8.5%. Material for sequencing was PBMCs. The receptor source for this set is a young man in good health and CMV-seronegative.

CDR3 in amino acids: CASSPGQNTEAFF. The CDR3 bases are TGTGCCAGCAGCCCCGGACAGAACACTGAAGCTTTCTTT. The chain uses TRBV13 and TRBJ1-1; a weak D match, TRBD1 (5 bases). This CDR3 contains 13 residues. Germline V lookup: CDR1 PRHDT, CDR2 FYEKMQ (reference sequence). The germline V and J ends were trimmed by 5 bases and 1 base, with 8 bases remaining between them.

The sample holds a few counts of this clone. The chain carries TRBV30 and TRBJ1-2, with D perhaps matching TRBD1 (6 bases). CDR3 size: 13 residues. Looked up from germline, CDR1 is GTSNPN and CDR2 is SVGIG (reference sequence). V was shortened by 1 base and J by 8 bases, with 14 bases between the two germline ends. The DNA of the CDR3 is TGTGCCTGGAGTGGGCTGGCCAGGGGCGGCTACACCTTC. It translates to CAWSGLARGGYTF.

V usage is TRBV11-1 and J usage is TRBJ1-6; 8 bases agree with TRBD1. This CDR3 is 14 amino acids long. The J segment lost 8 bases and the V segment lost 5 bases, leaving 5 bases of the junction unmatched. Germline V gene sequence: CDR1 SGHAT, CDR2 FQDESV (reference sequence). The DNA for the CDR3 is TGTGCCAGCAGCGTGGACAGGGCGGATTCACCCCTCCACTTT. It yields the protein CASSVDRADSPLHF.

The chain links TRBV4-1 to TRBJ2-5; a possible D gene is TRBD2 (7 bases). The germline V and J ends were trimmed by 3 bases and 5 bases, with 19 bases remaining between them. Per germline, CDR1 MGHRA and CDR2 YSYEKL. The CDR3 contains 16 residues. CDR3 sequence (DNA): TGCGCCAGCAGCCAGGGGGCCGCGGGAGCCGCGGAGACCCAGTACTTC. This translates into CASSQGAAGAAETQYF.

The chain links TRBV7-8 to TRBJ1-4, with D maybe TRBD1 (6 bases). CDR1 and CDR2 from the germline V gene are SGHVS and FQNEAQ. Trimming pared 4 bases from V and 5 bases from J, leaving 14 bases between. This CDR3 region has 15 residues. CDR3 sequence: CASSYYRVGNEKLFF. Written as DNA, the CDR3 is TGTGCCAGCAGCTATTACAGGGTCGGGAATGAAAAACTGTTTTTT.

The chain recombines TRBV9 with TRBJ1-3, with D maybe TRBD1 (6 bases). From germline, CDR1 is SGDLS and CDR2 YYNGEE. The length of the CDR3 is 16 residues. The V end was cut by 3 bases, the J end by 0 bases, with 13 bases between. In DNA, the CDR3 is TGTGCCAGCAGCGGGGGGGGCAGAGCCTCTGGAAACACCATATATTTT. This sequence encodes CASSGGGRASGNTIYF. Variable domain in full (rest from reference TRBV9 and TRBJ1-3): DSGVTQTPKHLITATGQRVTLRCSPRSGDLSVYWYQQSLDQGLQFLIQYYNGEERAKGNILERFSAQQFPDLHSELNLSSLELGDSALYFCASSGGGRASGNTIYFGEGSWLTVV.

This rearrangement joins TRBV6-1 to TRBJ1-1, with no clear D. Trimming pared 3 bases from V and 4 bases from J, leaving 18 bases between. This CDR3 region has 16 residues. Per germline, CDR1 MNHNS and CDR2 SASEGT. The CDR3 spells CASSDKTGWVGTEAFF. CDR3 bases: TGTGCCAGCAGTGATAAAACCGGGTGGGTAGGCACTGAAGCTTTCTTT.

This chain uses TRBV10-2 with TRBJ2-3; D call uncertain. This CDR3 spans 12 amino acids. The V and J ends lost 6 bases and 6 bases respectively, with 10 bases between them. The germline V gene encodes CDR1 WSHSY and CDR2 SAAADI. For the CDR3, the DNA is TGCGCCAGCAGCGCTACAGCCGATACGCAGTATTTT. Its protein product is CASSATADTQYF.

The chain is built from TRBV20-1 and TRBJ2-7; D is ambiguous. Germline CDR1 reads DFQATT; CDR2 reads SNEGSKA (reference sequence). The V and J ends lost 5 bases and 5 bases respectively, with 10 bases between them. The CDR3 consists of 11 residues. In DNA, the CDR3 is TGCAGTGCTCAACTAAAAGACGAGCAGTACTTC. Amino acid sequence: CSAQLKDEQYF.

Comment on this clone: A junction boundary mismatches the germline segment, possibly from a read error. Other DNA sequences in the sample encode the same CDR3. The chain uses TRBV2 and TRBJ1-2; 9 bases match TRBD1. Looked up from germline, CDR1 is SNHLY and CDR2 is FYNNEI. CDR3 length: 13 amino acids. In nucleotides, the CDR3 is TGCGCCAGCGGGGGACAGGGTGGGTATGGCTACACCTTC. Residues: CASGGQGGYGYTF.

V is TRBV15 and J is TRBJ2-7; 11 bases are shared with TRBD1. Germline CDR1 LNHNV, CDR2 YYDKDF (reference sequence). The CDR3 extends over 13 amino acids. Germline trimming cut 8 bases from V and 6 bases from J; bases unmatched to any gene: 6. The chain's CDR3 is CATWDRGEVEQYF. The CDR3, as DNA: TGTGCCACCTGGGACAGGGGGGAAGTCGAGCAGTACTTC. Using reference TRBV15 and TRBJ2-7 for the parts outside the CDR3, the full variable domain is DAMVIQNPRYQVTQFGKPVTLSCSQTLNHNVMYWYQQKSSQAPKLLFHYYDKDFNNEADTPDNFQSRRPNTSFCFLDIRSPGLGDTAMYLCATWDRGEVEQYFGPGTRLTVT.

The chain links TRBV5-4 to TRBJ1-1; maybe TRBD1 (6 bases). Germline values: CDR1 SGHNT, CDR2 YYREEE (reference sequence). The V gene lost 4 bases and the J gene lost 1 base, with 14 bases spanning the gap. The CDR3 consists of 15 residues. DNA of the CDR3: TGTGCCAGCAGCGTTTCAGGGGTCTCGAACACTGAAGCTTTCTTT. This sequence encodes CASSVSGVSNTEAFF.